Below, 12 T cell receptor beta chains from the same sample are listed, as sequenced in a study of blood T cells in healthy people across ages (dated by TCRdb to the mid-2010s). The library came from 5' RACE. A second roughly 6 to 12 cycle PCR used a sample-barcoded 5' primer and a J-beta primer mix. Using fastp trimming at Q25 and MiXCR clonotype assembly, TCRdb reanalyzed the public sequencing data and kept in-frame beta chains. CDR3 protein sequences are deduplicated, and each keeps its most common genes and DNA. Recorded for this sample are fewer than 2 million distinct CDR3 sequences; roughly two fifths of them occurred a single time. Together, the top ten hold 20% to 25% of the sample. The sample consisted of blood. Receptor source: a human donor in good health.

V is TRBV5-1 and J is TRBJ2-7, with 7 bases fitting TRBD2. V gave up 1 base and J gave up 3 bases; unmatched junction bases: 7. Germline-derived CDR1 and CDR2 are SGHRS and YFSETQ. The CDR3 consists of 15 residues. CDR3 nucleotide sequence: TGCGCCAGCAGCTTGTGGGGGGGATCACTCTACGAGCAGTACTTC. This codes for CASSLWGGSLYEQYF.

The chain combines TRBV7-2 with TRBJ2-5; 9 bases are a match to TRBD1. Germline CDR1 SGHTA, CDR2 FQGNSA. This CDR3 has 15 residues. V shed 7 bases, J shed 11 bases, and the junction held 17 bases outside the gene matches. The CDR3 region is CASIDRGGSNNEQYF. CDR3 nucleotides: TGTGCCAGCATCGACAGGGGGGGTTCGAACAATGAGCAGTACTTC.

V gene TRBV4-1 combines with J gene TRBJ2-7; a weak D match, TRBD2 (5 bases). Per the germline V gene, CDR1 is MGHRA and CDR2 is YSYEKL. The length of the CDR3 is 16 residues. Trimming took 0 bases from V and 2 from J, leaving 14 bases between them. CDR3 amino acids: CASSQEGLAHTYEQYF. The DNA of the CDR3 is TGCGCCAGCAGCCAAGAAGGGCTAGCCCATACCTACGAGCAGTACTTC.

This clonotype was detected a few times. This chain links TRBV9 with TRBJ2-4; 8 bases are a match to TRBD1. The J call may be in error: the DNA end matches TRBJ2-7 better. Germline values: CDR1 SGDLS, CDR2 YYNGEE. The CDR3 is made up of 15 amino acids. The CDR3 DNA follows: TGTGCCAGCAGCGCTTCCCCCAGGGGGCTGAACGAGCAGTACTTC. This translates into CASSASPRGLNEQYF.

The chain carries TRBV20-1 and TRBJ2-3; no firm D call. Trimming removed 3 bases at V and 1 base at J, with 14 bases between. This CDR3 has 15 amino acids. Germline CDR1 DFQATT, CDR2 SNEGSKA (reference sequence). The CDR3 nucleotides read TGCAGTGCTAGTATACGTGGCTTCGGCACAGATACGCAGTATTTT. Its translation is CSASIRGFGTDTQYF.

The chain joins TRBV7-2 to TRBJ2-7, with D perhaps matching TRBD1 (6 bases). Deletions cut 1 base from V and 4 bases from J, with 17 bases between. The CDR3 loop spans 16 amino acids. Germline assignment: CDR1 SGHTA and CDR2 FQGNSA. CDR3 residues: CASSLDPDSARYEQYF. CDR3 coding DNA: TGTGCCAGCAGCTTAGACCCGGACAGCGCACGATACGAGCAGTACTTC.

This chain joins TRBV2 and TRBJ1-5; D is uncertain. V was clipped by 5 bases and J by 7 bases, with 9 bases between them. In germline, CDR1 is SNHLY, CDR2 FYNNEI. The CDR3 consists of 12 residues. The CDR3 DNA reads TGTGCCAGCAGTAACAATCTACAGCCCCAGCATTTT. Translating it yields CASSNNLQPQHF.

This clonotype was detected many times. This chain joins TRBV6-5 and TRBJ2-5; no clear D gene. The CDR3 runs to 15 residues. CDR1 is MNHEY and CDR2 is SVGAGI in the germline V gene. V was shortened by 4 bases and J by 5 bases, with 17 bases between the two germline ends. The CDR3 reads CASSSTVQAGETQYF. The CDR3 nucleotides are TGTGCCAGCAGTTCCACCGTGCAGGCTGGCGAGACCCAGTACTTC.

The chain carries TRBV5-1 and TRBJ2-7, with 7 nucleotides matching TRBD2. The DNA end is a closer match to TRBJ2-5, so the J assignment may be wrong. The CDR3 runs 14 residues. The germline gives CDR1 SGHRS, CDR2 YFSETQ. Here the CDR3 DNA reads TGCGCCAGCAGCCGGGAGGTCGGGGAAGAGACCCAGTACTTC. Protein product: CASSREVGEETQYF.

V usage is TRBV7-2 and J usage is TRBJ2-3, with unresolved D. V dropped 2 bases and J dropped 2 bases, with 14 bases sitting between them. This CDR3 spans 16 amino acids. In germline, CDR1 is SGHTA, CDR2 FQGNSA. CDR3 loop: CASSLSVSIFTDTQYF. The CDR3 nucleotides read TGTGCCAGCAGCTTAAGTGTATCCATATTCACAGATACGCAGTATTTT.

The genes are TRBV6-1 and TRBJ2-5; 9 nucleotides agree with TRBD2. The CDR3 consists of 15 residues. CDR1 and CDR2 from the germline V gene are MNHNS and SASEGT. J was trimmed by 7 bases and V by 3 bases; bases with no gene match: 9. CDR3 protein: CASSETLAGVVTQYF. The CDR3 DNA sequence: TGTGCCAGCAGTGAGACGTTAGCGGGGGTCGTGACCCAGTACTTC.

The DNA of the CDR3 is TGTGCCAGCAGCTTTCAACGGGGGGGCAAAGAGACCCAGTACTTC. It yields the protein CASSFQRGGKETQYF. J is TRBJ2-5 and V is TRBV7-2; 8 nucleotides line up with TRBD2. V lost 3 bases to trimming and J lost 3 bases; unmatched junction nucleotides: 6. Germline CDR1 is SGHTA and CDR2 is FQGNSA. The length of the CDR3 is 15 residues. Using reference TRBV7-2 and TRBJ2-5 for the parts outside the CDR3, the full variable domain is GAGVSQSPSNKVTEKGKDVELRCDPISGHTALYWYRQSLGQGLEFLIYFQGNSAPDKSGLPSDRFSAERTGGSVSTLTIQRTQQEDSAVYLCASSFQRGGKETQYFGPGTRLLVL.